This passage covers 30 T cell receptor beta chains from one sample sequenced in a study of cytomegalovirus exposure and HLA in healthy donors. The PCR contained 60 Vbeta and 13 Jbeta primers. Profiling relied on immunoSEQ multiplex PCR, and the TCRdb table lists in-frame clones only, not all of them. Here the sample spans 160,000 or so clones, roughly 85% being singletons. The sequenced sample consisted of PBMCs. These TCRs come from a male donor in good health and CMV-seropositive.

This chain links TRBV5-6 with TRBJ2-7, with 10 bases identical to TRBD2. The CDR3 sequence is 17 residues long. CDR1 SGHDT and CDR2 YYEEEE come from the germline V gene. V shed 4 bases, J shed 0 bases, and the junction held 10 bases outside the gene matches. This CDR3 reads CASSPPGLAPSSYEQYF. The CDR3 DNA reads as TGTGCCAGCAGCCCCCCGGGACTAGCGCCGAGCTCCTACGAGCAGTACTTC.

The rearrangement uses TRBV21-1 and TRBJ1-2; the DNA was not compared with TRBD1, the D call given in the table. TRBV21-1 has pseudogene status. The CDR3 consists of 16 residues. The CDR3 DNA sequence: TGTGCCAGCAGCCTCGCAAACAGGGGGTGCAGGGATGGCTACACCTTC. This translates into CASSLANRGCRDGYTF.

V is TRBV6-6 and J is TRBJ2-1; D uncertain. The CDR3 has 13 residues. Germline CDR1 is MNHNY and CDR2 is SVGAGI (reference sequence). V was clipped by 10 bases and J by 8 bases, with 18 bases between them. CDR3 nucleotides: TGTGCCACCTCAGATACAATGGCCGATGAGCAGTTCTTC. Translating gives CATSDTMADEQFF.

V is TRBV5-1 and J is TRBJ2-7; the match to TRBD1 covers 9 bases. V shed 0 bases, J shed 5 bases, and the junction held 12 bases outside the gene matches. This CDR3 region has 17 residues. CDR1 SGHRS and CDR2 YFSETQ come from the germline V gene. The CDR3 DNA is TGCGCCAGCAGCTTGGCTGGAACGGGACAGGGTAACCACGAGCAGTACTTC. Protein: CASSLAGTGQGNHEQYF.

The chain recombines TRBV11-3 with TRBJ2-2, with 7 positions matching TRBD2. CDR3 size: 16 residues. The germline CDR1 and CDR2 sequences are SGHNT and YENEEA. After removal of 2 bases from V and 4 bases from J, the junction contained 7 bases not matched to a gene. The CDR3 here is CASSLSGIAGTGELFF. The CDR3 DNA sequence: TGTGCCAGCAGCTTAAGTGGGATAGCGGGCACCGGGGAGCTGTTTTTT.

V usage is TRBV16 and J usage is TRBJ1-1, with no clear D. This CDR3 spans 12 amino acids. V was clipped by 0 bases and J by 7 bases, with 6 bases between them. The germline CDR1 and CDR2 sequences are KGHSY and FQNENV. CDR3 DNA sequence: TGTGCCAGCAGCCAATCGGCGGGTGAAGCTTTCTTT. Translation gives CASSQSAGEAFF.

J is TRBJ2-4 and V is TRBV7-2; D possibly corresponds to TRBD1 (7 bases). The length of the CDR3 is 14 residues. Germline CDR1 SGHTA, CDR2 FQGNSA. Trimming pared 0 bases from V and 5 bases from J, leaving 8 bases between. CDR3 nucleotide sequence: TGTGCCAGCAGCTTAGCCAGGGGGGAAAACATTCAGTACTTC. The encoded protein is CASSLARGENIQYF.

The chain employs TRBV10-2 and TRBJ2-3, with 7 bases matching TRBD1. The CDR3 runs to 15 residues. V lost 2 bases to trimming and J lost 6 bases; unmatched junction nucleotides: 8. Germline assignment: CDR1 WSHSY and CDR2 SAAADI. CDR3 amino acids: CASSEPRGRGDTQYF. CDR3 nucleotides: TGCGCCAGCAGTGAGCCTAGGGGGCGTGGGGATACGCAGTATTTT.

The chain joins TRBV5-1 to TRBJ2-7, with D possibly TRBD1 on 5 matching bases. Germline V gene lookup returns CDR1 SGHRS and CDR2 YFSETQ. The CDR3 has 14 amino acids. V gave up 0 bases and J gave up 0 bases, with 7 bases separating them. CDR3 in DNA: TGCGCCAGCAGCTTGGCCAGGGACTCCTACGAGCAGTACTTC. Its protein is CASSLARDSYEQYF.

The chain links TRBV19 to TRBJ1-1, with a possible D match to TRBD1 (5 bases). The V end lost 4 bases, the J end lost 0 bases, and 6 bases lay between the germline ends. CDR3 size: 13 residues. Germline CDR1 is LNHDA and CDR2 is SQIVND (reference sequence). Here the CDR3 reads CASSTGMNTEAFF. The CDR3 DNA sequence: TGTGCCAGTAGTACAGGGATGAACACTGAAGCTTTCTTT.

The chain employs TRBV18 and TRBJ2-7; 8 nucleotides line up with TRBD1. V shed 2 bases and J 2 bases; nucleotides not matched to a gene: 2. Germline loops: CDR1 KGHSH, CDR2 LQKENI. This CDR3 spans 14 amino acids. The CDR3 DNA is TGTGCCAGCTCACCAGGACAGGGAACCTACGAGCAGTACTTC. This gives the protein CASSPGQGTYEQYF.

The chain links TRBV9 to TRBJ2-1; tentative D call: TRBD1 (6 bases). Trimming removed 3 bases from V and 8 bases from J, with 12 bases in between. Germline V gives CDR1 SGDLS, CDR2 YYNGEE. CDR3 length equals 13 residues. CDR3 residues: CASSGNREYEQFF. The CDR3 DNA sequence: TGTGCCAGCAGCGGTAACAGGGAATATGAGCAGTTCTTC.

The sample holds a few counts of this clone. V and J are TRBV27 and TRBJ1-1; 9 positions agree with TRBD1. The V gene's germline CDR1 is MNHEY and CDR2 SMNVEV (reference sequence). The CDR3 totals 12 residues. Trimming cost V 3 bases and J 10 bases; bases outside gene matches: 3. CDR3 sequence (DNA): TGTGCCAGCAGTTTTACAGGGGGCAGAGCTTTCTTT. Its translation: CASSFTGGRAFF.

V gene TRBV19 combines with J gene TRBJ2-1; 8 nucleotides align to TRBD2. Per germline, CDR1 LNHDA and CDR2 SQIVND (reference sequence). The CDR3 runs to 16 residues. The ends lost 1 base at V and 7 bases at J; junction bases unmatched: 9. In DNA, the CDR3 is TGTGCCAGTAGTATAGTAGGAGCGGGAGTTGGGAATGAGCAGTTCTTC. Protein: CASSIVGAGVGNEQFF.

This clone was picked up one time. The CDR3 DNA reads as TGTGCCAGCTGGACAGGACGAACCGGGGAGCTGTTTTTT. It is translated as CASWTGRTGELFF. V usage is TRBV27 and J usage is TRBJ2-2, with 7 positions matching TRBD1. In germline, CDR1 is MNHEY, CDR2 SMNVEV (reference sequence). Losses at the gene ends were 8 bases for V and 5 bases for J; bases not matched to a gene: 5. The CDR3 is 13 residues long.

This sequence joins TRBV6-5 and TRBJ1-4; maybe TRBD1 (5 bases). Germline V CDR1 and CDR2: MNHEY, SVGAGI. The CDR3 has 13 residues. Trimming took 6 bases from V and 4 from J, leaving 9 bases between them. CDR3 DNA sequence: TGTGCCAGCAGGGTCGGGGGTAATGAAAAACTGTTTTTT. Its translation is CASRVGGNEKLFF.

This clone was seen just once. The rearrangement joins TRBV27 to TRBJ2-3, with 10 bases matching TRBD2. The germline V gene encodes CDR1 MNHEY and CDR2 SMNVEV (reference sequence). With 5 bases clipped from V and 6 bases from J, the junction kept 17 bases outside the gene matches. The CDR3 covers 18 residues. The CDR3 sequence: CASSHPTGQKTSGDTQYF. The CDR3 DNA is TGTGCCAGCAGTCACCCCACGGGACAGAAGACTAGCGGGGATACGCAGTATTTT.

This clone was counted a single time. The chain links TRBV28 to TRBJ2-2; D is unclear. The ends were cut back, 3 bases at V and 0 bases at J, with 17 bases in the middle. Germline CDR1 MDHEN, CDR2 SYDVKM. CDR3 size: 18 residues. The CDR3 is CASSFVPAVQPNTGELFF. The CDR3 nucleotides are TGTGCCAGCAGTTTTGTCCCCGCAGTCCAACCGAACACCGGGGAGCTGTTTTTT.

The chain has TRBV18 and TRBJ1-3; D call uncertain. The CDR3 runs 17 residues. Germline V gene data show CDR1 as KGHSH and CDR2 as LQKENI. The germline V and J ends were trimmed by 0 bases and 0 bases, with 12 bases remaining between them. CDR3 sequence: CASSPPARFFSGNTIYF. The CDR3 bases are TGTGCCAGCTCACCACCGGCCAGATTCTTCTCTGGAAACACCATATATTTT. The full variable domain, rest sourced from reference TRBV18 and TRBJ1-3, is NAGVMQNPRHLVRRRGQEARLRCSPMKGHSHVYWYRQLPEEGLKFMVYLQKENIIDESGMPKERFSAEFPKEGPSILRIQQVVRGDSAAYFCASSPPARFFSGNTIYFGEGSWLTVV.

CDR3: CASSSWTGGINYGYTF. The DNA of the CDR3 is TGTGCCAGCAGTTCTTGGACAGGGGGCATCAACTATGGCTACACCTTC. The chain recombines TRBV27 with TRBJ1-2; 11 bases match TRBD1. The CDR3 is 16 amino acids. The germline V gene encodes CDR1 MNHEY and CDR2 SMNVEV (reference sequence). V was pared by 4 bases and J by 2 bases, with 6 bases of the junction left unmatched.

The chain joins TRBV2 to TRBJ2-2, with D possibly matching TRBD2 (5 bases). This CDR3 comprises 14 residues. The ends were cut back, 8 bases at V and 6 bases at J, with 16 bases in the middle. The germline V gene encodes CDR1 SNHLY and CDR2 FYNNEI. CDR3 DNA: TGTGCCAGCGGGGAAAGAGGGAGCCCCGGGGAGCTGTTTTTT. Translating it yields CASGERGSPGELFF.

V is TRBV11-2 and J is TRBJ1-5, with no clear D. V lost 5 bases and J 4 bases, leaving 12 bases between the germline ends. The germline CDR1 and CDR2 sequences are SGHAT and FQNNGV. The CDR3 extends over 14 amino acids. Here the CDR3 reads CASSASQANQPQHF. In DNA, the CDR3 is TGTGCCAGCAGCGCGTCCCAAGCGAATCAGCCCCAGCATTTT. Complete variable domain (other parts from reference TRBV11-2 and TRBJ1-5): EAGVAQSPRYKIIEKRQSVAFWCNPISGHATLYWYQQILGQGPKLLIQFQNNGVVDDSQLPKDRFSAERLKGVDSTLKIQPAKLEDSAVYLCASSASQANQPQHFGDGTRLSIL.

The chain links TRBV5-1 to TRBJ1-2, with 7 positions matching TRBD1. The CDR3 is 16 residues long. The trim removed 4 bases at V and 2 bases at J, leaving 11 bases unmatched. Germline assignment: CDR1 SGHRS and CDR2 YFSETQ. The CDR3 loop is CASSPNTGTVNYGYTF. For the CDR3, the DNA is TGCGCCAGCAGCCCTAACACCGGGACAGTAAACTATGGCTACACCTTC.

CDR3 in amino acids: CASSQESGQTGNTIYF. In DNA form, the CDR3 reads TGCGCCAGCAGCCAAGAAAGCGGCCAGACTGGAAACACCATATATTTT. The rearrangement links TRBV4-1 to TRBJ1-3; D gene uncertain. Germline V lookup: CDR1 MGHRA, CDR2 YSYEKL. The V gene lost 0 bases and the J gene lost 2 bases, with 11 bases spanning the gap. The CDR3 extends over 16 amino acids.

The CDR3 DNA follows: TGTGCCAGCAGCTCCCCCCGGGAGGGAAACACCATATATTTT. It encodes CASSSPREGNTIYF. The genes are TRBV13 and TRBJ1-3, with D uncertain. In germline, CDR1 is PRHDT, CDR2 FYEKMQ (reference sequence). V gave up 4 bases and J gave up 4 bases, with 11 bases separating them. CDR3 size: 14 residues.

The V call is TRBV4-3, the J call TRBJ1-2, with D uncertain. The germline V and J ends were trimmed by 1 base and 4 bases, with 13 bases remaining between them. CDR3 length: 15 amino acids. Looked up from germline, CDR1 is LGHNA and CDR2 is YSLEER. The CDR3 loop reads CASSQGASFSYGYTF. The CDR3 nucleotides read TGCGCCAGCAGCCAAGGGGCCAGTTTTTCCTATGGCTACACCTTC.

This clone was counted a single time. The DNA of the CDR3 is TGTGCCAGCAGCGACACCGGGACAGGGGGTTCTGAAGCTTTCTTT. This gives the protein CASSDTGTGGSEAFF. This chain uses TRBV5-8 with TRBJ1-1; 11 nucleotides line up with TRBD1. Germline CDR1 SGHTS, CDR2 YDEGEE. The CDR3 runs 15 residues. Unmatched junction bases numbered 8, after V lost 4 bases and J lost 6 bases.

This clone was observed a handful of times. The rearrangement joins TRBV6-1 to TRBJ2-2, with a possible D match to TRBD2 (5 bases). The germline CDR1 and CDR2 sequences are MNHNS and SASEGT. The CDR3 consists of 14 residues. V shed 7 bases and J shed 0 bases, with 9 bases lying between them. CDR3: CASILGTNTGELFF. The DNA for the CDR3 is TGTGCCAGCATCCTCGGGACGAACACCGGGGAGCTGTTTTTT.

This clone was seen once. V is TRBV5-6 and J is TRBJ2-5, with 8 bases aligning to TRBD1. The junction had 3 bases not matched to a gene; V was cut back by 4 bases and J by 1 base. The CDR3 has 14 amino acids. Per germline, CDR1 SGHDT and CDR2 YYEEEE. This CDR3 reads CASSQDRVQETQYF. Written as DNA, the CDR3 is TGTGCCAGCAGCCAGGACAGGGTCCAAGAGACCCAGTACTTC.

About this clone: The germline gene is not matched at one end of the junction; a read error may be the cause. The V call is TRBV4-3, the J call TRBJ2-6; D perhaps matches TRBD1 (6 bases). The CDR3 is 15 residues long. The V gene's germline CDR1 is LGHNA and CDR2 YSLEER. CDR3 in amino acids: CASSQDSSGANGLTF. In nucleotides, the CDR3 is TGCGCCAGCAGCCAGGACAGTTCTGGGGCCAACGGCCTGACTTTC.